One sample yielded the 19 T cell receptor beta chains listed below, sequenced in a study of blood T cell repertoires in COVID-19. Sequencing was performed with immunoSEQ multiplex PCR; in TCRdb, only in-frame clones are kept and a portion is missing. The sample lists under 300,000 clones, approximately 78% occurring once. Sequenced material: peripheral blood. All receptors come from a woman aged 18-30 years with acute or convalescent COVID-19.

Many counts were recorded for this clone. The V and J genes are TRBV14 and TRBJ2-7, with D possibly being TRBD2 (5 bases). The V and J ends lost 2 bases and 7 bases respectively, with 9 bases between them. The CDR3 sequence is 12 residues long. Looked up from germline, CDR1 is SGHDN and CDR2 is FVKESK. The CDR3 protein is CASSQSGFEQYF. CDR3 coding DNA: TGTGCCAGCAGCCAATCGGGATTTGAGCAGTACTTC.

The V and J genes are TRBV7-2 and TRBJ2-7, with TRBD2 identical over 8 bases. Germline CDR1 is SGHTA and CDR2 is FQGNSA. V trimming: 3 bases; J trimming: 3 bases; junction bases outside the gene matches: 16. The CDR3 loop spans 18 amino acids. The CDR3 DNA sequence: TGTGCCAGCAGCTTCCATATGCGGGGGGAATCCCGGGTCTACGAGCAGTACTTC. Translating gives CASSFHMRGESRVYEQYF.

In its sample, this clone was seen a few times. The chain couples TRBV15 to TRBJ1-5; 9 bases fit TRBD1. The CDR3 length is 14 residues. The J segment lost 4 bases and the V segment lost 5 bases, leaving 3 bases of the junction unmatched. Germline-derived CDR1 and CDR2 are LNHNV and YYDKDF (reference sequence). This chain's CDR3 is CATSWTGVNQPQHF. The CDR3 DNA reads TGTGCCACCAGCTGGACAGGGGTTAATCAGCCCCAGCATTTT.

The chain employs TRBV9 and TRBJ2-1; 8 bases map to TRBD2. After removal of 4 bases from V and 3 bases from J, the junction contained 6 bases not matched to a gene. The CDR3 sequence is 15 residues long. The germline CDR1 and CDR2 sequences are SGDLS and YYNGEE. The CDR3 sequence: CASSISGTSYNEQFF. CDR3 DNA sequence: TGTGCCAGCAGCATCTCCGGGACTAGCTACAATGAGCAGTTCTTC.

The gene calls are TRBV15 and TRBJ2-5, with 10 positions matching TRBD1. CDR3 length equals 14 residues. The V gene end was trimmed by 7 bases and the J gene end by 3 bases; junction bases not matched to a gene: 5. Looked up from germline, CDR1 is LNHNV and CDR2 is YYDKDF (reference sequence). The CDR3 sequence is CATNGDRGKETQYF. CDR3 nucleotide sequence: TGTGCCACCAACGGGGACAGGGGAAAAGAGACCCAGTACTTC.

This clone has a single count. J is TRBJ2-1 and V is TRBV7-9, with a tentative D call TRBD1 (8 bases). This CDR3 comprises 15 residues. Trimming stripped 5 bases from V and 6 bases from J, with 17 bases between. Germline V gene lookup returns CDR1 SEHNR and CDR2 FQNEAQ (reference sequence). As DNA, the CDR3 is TGTGCCAGCAGCCGCGGACAGGGAGGGGGCAATGAGCAGTTCTTC. Its translation is CASSRGQGGGNEQFF.

This clone was recorded a few times. The V and J genes are TRBV11-2 and TRBJ1-6, with 7 bases that match TRBD1. This CDR3 is 17 amino acids long. V dropped 7 bases and J dropped 0; count of bases not matched to a gene: 9. The germline CDR1 and CDR2 sequences are SGHAT and FQNNGV. The CDR3 region has the DNA TGTGCCAGCATGGGGCAGGGGGTGAGCTCCTATAATTCACCCCTCCACTTT. Amino acid sequence: CASMGQGVSSYNSPLHF.

This clone was counted only a few times. The chain links TRBV28 to TRBJ1-1, with TRBD1 as a possible D gene (6 bases). V lost 10 bases, J lost 0 bases, and 12 bases lay in between. The CDR3 is made up of 13 amino acids. In germline, CDR1 is MDHEN, CDR2 SYDVKM. CDR3 sequence: CATRDTLNTEAFF. CDR3 nucleotide sequence: TGTGCCACTAGGGACACCTTGAACACTGAAGCTTTCTTT.

The V and J genes are TRBV18 and TRBJ1-2; D is uncertain. The CDR3 spans 14 residues. Trimming left V 2 bases short and J 4 bases short, with 11 bases between. CDR1 is KGHSH and CDR2 is LQKENI in the germline V gene. The CDR3 DNA is TGTGCCAGCTCACCAGGCAGCGGTGGCTATGGCTACACCTTC. This sequence encodes CASSPGSGGYGYTF.

The rearrangement links TRBV6-5 to TRBJ1-2; D remains ambiguous. This CDR3 is 15 amino acids long. Per germline, CDR1 MNHEY and CDR2 SVGAGI. Trimming took off 0 bases at V and 4 bases at J, with 12 bases between the two ends. CDR3 amino acids: CASSYSEQLFYGYTF. CDR3 nucleotides: TGTGCCAGCAGTTACTCGGAACAGTTATTCTATGGCTACACCTTC.

The J gene is TRBJ2-3, the V gene TRBV5-4, with D perhaps TRBD1 (5 bases). With 4 bases removed from V and 4 bases from J, the gap between germline ends came to 16 bases. The CDR3 covers 15 residues. Germline V CDR1 and CDR2: SGHNT, YYREEE (reference sequence). Written as DNA, the CDR3 is TGTGCCAGCAGCCCACTGGATACAGGAGCAGATACGCAGTATTTT. It specifies CASSPLDTGADTQYF.

To note about this clone: It is unclear where the CDR3 begins or ends on the DNA, so no DNA is shown, and the CDR3 is as TCRdb lists it. V gene TRBV27 combines with J gene TRBJ1-2; the table assigns TRBD1, which was not confirmed against the DNA. The germline CDR1 and CDR2 sequences are MNHEY and SMNVEV (reference sequence). The CDR3 extends over 15 residues, inclusive of both ends. The chain's CDR3 is CASSTSDRGLGGYTF.

On this clone: The junction does not match germline at one end; this may be a read error. The gene calls are TRBV11-3 and TRBJ2-1, with 7 bases aligning to TRBD2. This CDR3 spans 16 amino acids. Germline values: CDR1 SGHNT, CDR2 YENEEA. The CDR3 reads CASSLGGTTSFNEQFF. The DNA of the CDR3 is TGTGCCAGCAGCTTAGGCGGGACTACCTCCTTCAATGAGCAGTTCTTC.

This chain connects TRBV6-5 to TRBJ1-5, with D possibly being TRBD1 (6 bases). V dropped 0 bases and J dropped 2 bases, with 8 bases sitting between them. The CDR3 contains 15 residues. Germline lookup yields CDR1 MNHEY and CDR2 SVGAGI. The CDR3 is CASSYSGGGNQPQHF. The DNA for the CDR3 is TGTGCCAGCAGTTACTCAGGGGGGGGCAATCAGCCCCAGCATTTT.

In DNA, the CDR3 is TGTGCCAGCAGCCAAGACCAGGCGCGGGAGTGGGCGGAGACCCAGTACTTC. It translates to CASSQDQAREWAETQYF. The rearrangement links TRBV4-2 to TRBJ2-5; 7 bases are shared with TRBD2. This CDR3 is 17 amino acids long. The J segment lost 5 bases and the V segment lost 0 bases, leaving 12 bases of the junction unmatched. The germline V gene has CDR1 LGHNA and CDR2 YNFKEQ.

This sequence joins TRBV5-5 and TRBJ1-1; TRBD1 is a possible D gene (6 bases). The length of the CDR3 is 16 residues. The germline V and J ends were trimmed by 0 bases and 6 bases, with 18 bases remaining between them. CDR1 and CDR2 (germline): SGHKS, YYEKEE (reference sequence). The CDR3 region has the DNA TGTGCCAGCAGCTTGGAAGTGTACAGGGAGATCCCTGAAGCTTTCTTT. Protein product: CASSLEVYREIPEAFF.

The chain joins TRBV12-3 or TRBV12-4 to TRBJ1-3; D is unresolved. V was trimmed by 6 bases and J by 0 bases, leaving 6 bases between them. The CDR3 extends over 13 amino acids. CDR3 DNA: TGTGCCAGCAGCCTAACCTCTGGAAACACCATATATTTT. It translates to CASSLTSGNTIYF.

Only one count was recorded for this clone. The rearrangement joins TRBV6-5 to TRBJ1-1, with 8 bases fitting TRBD1. The V gene's germline CDR1 is MNHEY and CDR2 SVGAGI. This CDR3 contains 14 residues. V shed 8 bases and J 2 bases; nucleotides not matched to a gene: 7. The CDR3: CASALGQANTEAFF. The CDR3 nucleotides read TGTGCCAGCGCGTTGGGACAGGCAAACACTGAAGCTTTCTTT.

This rearrangement joins TRBV3-1 (or the pseudogene TRBV3-2) to TRBJ1-1; weak D call: TRBD1 (5 bases). V lost 2 bases and J 8 bases, leaving 9 bases between the germline ends. The germline CDR1 and CDR2 sequences are LGHDT and YNNKEL (reference sequence). The CDR3 has 12 amino acids. The DNA for the CDR3 is TGTGCCAGCAGCCAAATTAGACAGGAAGCTTTCTTT. Amino acids: CASSQIRQEAFF.